This T cell receptor beta chain was sequenced during a study of blood T cell repertoires in COVID-19. Study-wide context: COVID-19 samples from acute and convalescent phases originated in the United States, Italy and Spain.

Recruited during active infection, patients (from Seattle) were subsequently followed longitudinally. V gave up 6 bases and J gave up 7 bases, with 21 bases separating them. This CDR3 has 15 residues. Germline V gene lookup returns CDR1 MNHEY and CDR2 SMNVEV (reference sequence). Sequenced by immunoSEQ multiplex PCR; TCRdb stores in-frame clones only, minus some. The profile shows about 130,000 clones, approximately 90% of them singletons. This sequence originates from a man in his fifties or sixties with COVID-19, enrolled during active disease. This sequence joins TRBV27 and TRBJ1-2; D possibly corresponds to TRBD1 (6 bases). Sequencing was carried out using peripheral blood. CDR3: CASRLTVGGVIGYTF. CDR3 coding DNA: TGTGCCAGCAGACTGACGGTAGGGGGTGTTATTGGCTACACCTTC.